These 13 T cell receptor beta chains originate from one sample sequenced in a study of blood T cell repertoires in COVID-19. TCRdb keeps only in-frame clones here, not all; method: immunoSEQ multiplex PCR. The table lists about 55,000 clones, about 82% of them singletons. Source material: peripheral blood. These receptors were taken from a human donor in a cohort sampled during active COVID-19.

There are a few counts of this clone. V is TRBV7-2 and J is TRBJ2-7; 7 positions match TRBD1. The CDR3 consists of 14 residues. V lost 5 bases and J lost 0; bases outside the gene matches: 4. Germline loops: CDR1 SGHTA, CDR2 FQGNSA. The CDR3, as DNA: TGTGCCAGCAGCACCCACAGGGGCTCCTACGAGCAGTACTTC. It specifies CASSTHRGSYEQYF.

A single count supports this clone. The rearrangement joins TRBV13 to TRBJ2-7; no definite D call. CDR3 length: 11 residues. Germline V lookup: CDR1 PRHDT, CDR2 FYEKMQ (reference sequence). V was clipped by 5 bases and J by 2 bases, with 4 bases between them. The CDR3 DNA reads as TGTGCCAGCAGCACTACCTACGAGCAGTACTTC. Translation gives CASSTTYEQYF. The whole variable domain, remainder taken from reference TRBV13 and TRBJ2-7, is AAGVIQSPRHLIKEKRETATLKCYPIPRHDTVYWYQQGPGQDPQFLISFYEKMQSDKGSIPDRFSAQQFSDYHSELNMSSLELGDSALYFCASSTTYEQYFGPGTRLTVT.

This clone was picked up a small number of times. This chain uses TRBV30 with TRBJ1-2, with TRBD1 matching over 7 bases. With V trimmed by 8 bases and J by 2 bases, 5 bases remained unmatched. The CDR3 loop spans 12 amino acids. CDR1 GTSNPN and CDR2 SVGIG come from the germline V gene (reference sequence). As DNA, the CDR3 is TGTGCCCGGGACAGCAGGAACTATGGCTACACCTTC. Translated, it gives CARDSRNYGYTF.

This chain uses TRBV27 with TRBJ2-7, with 15 nucleotides matching TRBD2. The CDR3 is 17 residues long. Germline values: CDR1 MNHEY, CDR2 SMNVEV (reference sequence). V was clipped by 7 bases and J by 2 bases; unmatched bases: 9. CDR3 residues: CASTAGTSGRSPYEQYF. DNA for the CDR3: TGTGCCAGCACCGCTGGGACTAGCGGGAGGTCTCCCTACGAGCAGTACTTC.

In this sample, this clone turned up once. The chain links TRBV18 to TRBJ2-7, with D perhaps matching TRBD2 (6 bases). There are 14 residues in the CDR3. With 2 bases removed from V and 3 bases from J, the gap between germline ends came to 11 bases. The germline V gene encodes CDR1 KGHSH and CDR2 LQKENI. This CDR3 is CASSPGGSLYEQYF. The CDR3, as DNA: TGTGCCAGCTCACCAGGAGGGTCTCTCTACGAGCAGTACTTC.

This chain joins TRBV28 and TRBJ2-3; TRBD1 aligns across 12 bases. V gave up 5 bases and J gave up 0 bases; unmatched junction bases: 9. The CDR3 has 18 residues. Germline CDR1 reads MDHEN; CDR2 reads SYDVKM. The CDR3 region is CASSPRDRGLGSTDTQYF. CDR3 sequence (DNA): TGTGCCAGCAGTCCCCGGGACAGGGGGCTAGGGAGCACAGATACGCAGTATTTT.

This chain uses TRBV6-5 with TRBJ2-7, with 8 bases lining up with TRBD2. The CDR3 extends over 14 amino acids. The V gene end was trimmed by 6 bases and the J gene end by 3 bases; junction bases not matched to a gene: 7. Per germline, CDR1 MNHEY and CDR2 SVGAGI. CDR3 residues: CASRGAGGFYEQYF. Here the CDR3 DNA reads TGTGCCAGCAGGGGGGCGGGAGGCTTCTACGAGCAGTACTTC.

The rearrangement uses TRBV7-2 and TRBJ2-1; 9 bases fit TRBD2. Trimming at V came to 5 bases and at J to 0 bases, leaving 5 bases not matched to a gene. This CDR3 region has 16 residues. In germline, CDR1 is SGHTA, CDR2 FQGNSA. The CDR3 sequence is CASSPRLADSYNEQFF. CDR3 DNA sequence: TGTGCCAGCAGCCCTAGACTAGCGGACTCCTACAATGAGCAGTTCTTC.

This chain links TRBV28 with TRBJ2-1; no clear D gene. CDR1 and CDR2 (germline): MDHEN, SYDVKM. The length of the CDR3 is 14 residues. V lost 3 bases, J lost 9 bases, and 15 bases lay in between. The DNA of the CDR3 is TGTGCCAGCAGTTTGGTGGTGAGAGCGTTTGAGCAGTTCTTC. This sequence encodes CASSLVVRAFEQFF.

The rearrangement links TRBV9 to TRBJ2-2; possible D gene TRBD2, 6 bases. Germline-derived CDR1 and CDR2 are SGDLS and YYNGEE. The germline V and J ends were trimmed by 4 bases and 0 bases, with 16 bases remaining between them. This CDR3 has 17 amino acids. The CDR3 loop is CASSSSSEPTNTGELFF. CDR3 nucleotides: TGTGCCAGCAGCTCCTCTAGCGAGCCAACGAACACCGGGGAGCTGTTTTTT.

V and J are TRBV7-3 and TRBJ2-3; possibly TRBD1 for D (5 bases). V was trimmed by 5 bases and J by 0 bases, leaving 18 bases between them. CDR1 is SGHTA, CDR2 FQGTGA, per germline. The CDR3 spans 17 residues. In nucleotides, the CDR3 is TGTGCCAGCAGCCCTACCGATGACAGCTCTAGCACAGATACGCAGTATTTT. Translation: CASSPTDDSSSTDTQYF.

The genes are TRBV18 and TRBJ2-7, with 8 bases that match TRBD1. V lost 3 bases and J lost 6; bases outside the gene matches: 1. Germline V gene data show CDR1 as KGHSH and CDR2 as LQKENI. This CDR3 is built from 12 residues. Written as DNA, the CDR3 is TGTGCCAGCTCACCCGGACAGGGCGAGCAGTACTTC. It is translated as CASSPGQGEQYF.

A word on this clone: The DNA is omitted, as the CDR3 cannot be located on it reliably, and the CDR3 follows TCRdb's listing. At the DNA level, this CDR3 is encoded by other sequences in the same sample as well. The chain recombines TRBV12-3 or TRBV12-4 with TRBJ1-2. The CDR3 spans 12 residues, counting both ends. CDR3: CASSSSGFGYTF.